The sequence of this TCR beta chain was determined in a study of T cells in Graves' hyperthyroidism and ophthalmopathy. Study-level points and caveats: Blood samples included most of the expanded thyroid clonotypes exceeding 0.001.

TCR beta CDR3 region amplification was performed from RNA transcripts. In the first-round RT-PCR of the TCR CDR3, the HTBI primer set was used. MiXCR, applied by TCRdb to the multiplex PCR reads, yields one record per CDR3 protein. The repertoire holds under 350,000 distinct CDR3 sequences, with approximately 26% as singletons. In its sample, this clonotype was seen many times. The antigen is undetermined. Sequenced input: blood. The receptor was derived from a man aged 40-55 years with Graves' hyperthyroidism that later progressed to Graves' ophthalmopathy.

CDR3 amino acids: CASWDWTGELFF. CDR3 nucleotide sequence: TGTGCCAGTTGGGACTGGACCGGGGAGCTGTTTTTT. The genes are TRBV27 and TRBJ2-2, with D maybe TRBD2 (6 bases). CDR3 length equals 12 residues. Looked up from germline, CDR1 is MNHEY and CDR2 is SMNVEV (reference sequence). V lost 9 bases to trimming and J lost 5 bases, with 10 bases between them.